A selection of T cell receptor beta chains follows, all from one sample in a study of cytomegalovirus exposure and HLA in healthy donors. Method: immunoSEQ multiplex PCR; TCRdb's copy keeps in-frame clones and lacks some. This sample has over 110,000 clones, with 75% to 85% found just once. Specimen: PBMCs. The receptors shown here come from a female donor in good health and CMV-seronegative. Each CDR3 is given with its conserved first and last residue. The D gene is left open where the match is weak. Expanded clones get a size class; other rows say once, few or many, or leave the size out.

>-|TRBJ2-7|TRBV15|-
CATSREGHPYEQYF
TGTGCCACCAGCAGAGAGGGACACCCCTACGAGCAGTACTTC
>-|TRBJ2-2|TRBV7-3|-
CASSLVLAGELFF
TGTGCCAGCAGCTTAGTTTTAGCCGGGGAGCTGTTTTTT
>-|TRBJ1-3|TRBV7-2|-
CASSYRRGSGNTIYF
TGTGCCAGCAGCTACAGAAGGGGCTCTGGAAACACCATATATTTT
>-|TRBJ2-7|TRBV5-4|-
CASSIRLGEQYF
TGTGCCAGCAGCATCCGACTAGGAGAGCAGTACTTC
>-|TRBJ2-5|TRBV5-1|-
CASSLGGGAVETQYF
TGCGCCAGCAGCTTAGGAGGGGGCGCGGTAGAGACCCAGTACTTC
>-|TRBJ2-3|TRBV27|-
CASSPTTRGRDTQYF
TGTGCCAGCAGTCCTACGACTAGGGGGCGGGATACGCAGTATTTT
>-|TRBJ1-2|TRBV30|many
CAWSRGGGYTF
TGTGCCTGGAGTAGAGGGGGTGGCTACACCTTC
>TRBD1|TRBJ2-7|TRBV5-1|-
CASSLIGGEPDEQYF
TGCGCCAGCAGCTTGATAGGGGGCGAGCCCGACGAGCAGTACTTC
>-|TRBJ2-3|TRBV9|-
CASSVFWSRTDTQYF
TGTGCCAGCAGCGTATTTTGGAGTCGCACAGATACGCAGTATTTT
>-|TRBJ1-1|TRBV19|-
CASSLQGLGNTEAFF
TGTGCCAGTAGTCTGCAGGGGCTGGGGAACACTGAAGCTTTCTTT
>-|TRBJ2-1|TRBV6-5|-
CASSYSAGYSLFF
TGTGCCAGCAGTTACTCGGCAGGGTATAGTCTGTTCTTC
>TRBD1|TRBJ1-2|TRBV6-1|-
CASSPEAGGVYGYTF
TGTGCCAGCAGTCCCGAAGCAGGGGGAGTCTATGGCTACACCTTC
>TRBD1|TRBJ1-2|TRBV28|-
CASSYGQAYGYTF
TGTGCCAGCAGCTACGGACAGGCCTATGGCTACACCTTC
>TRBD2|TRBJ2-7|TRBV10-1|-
CASSCTSGSTYEQYF
TGCGCCAGCAGTTGTACTAGCGGGAGCACCTACGAGCAGTACTTC
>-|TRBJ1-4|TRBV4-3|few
CASSQDRGYNEKLFF
TGCGCCAGCAGCCAAGATCGGGGTTATAATGAAAAACTGTTTTTT
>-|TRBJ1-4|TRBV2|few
CASTGLGEKLFF
TGTGCCAGCACAGGGTTGGGAGAAAAACTGTTTTTT
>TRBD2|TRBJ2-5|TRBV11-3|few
CASIPPFRSGRSQETQYF
TGTGCCAGCATCCCCCCCTTTCGGAGCGGGAGGTCCCAAGAGACCCAGTACTTC
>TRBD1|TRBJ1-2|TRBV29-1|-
CSGGQAGGYTF
TGCAGCGGGGGACAGGCTGGTGGCTACACCTTC
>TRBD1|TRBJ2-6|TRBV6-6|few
CASSRQGASGANVLTF
TGTGCCAGCAGTCGACAGGGGGCGTCCGGGGCCAACGTCCTGACTTTC
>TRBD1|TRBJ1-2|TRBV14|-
CASSPVGTGGYTF
TGTGCCAGCAGCCCGGTCGGGACAGGCGGCTACACCTTC
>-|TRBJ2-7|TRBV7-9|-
CASSLVRDSRDEQYF
TGTGCCAGCAGCTTGGTCAGGGATAGTCGCGACGAGCAGTACTTC
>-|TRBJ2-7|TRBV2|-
CASSESRGAFSEQYF
TGTGCCAGCAGCGAGAGCCGGGGGGCCTTCAGCGAGCAGTACTTC
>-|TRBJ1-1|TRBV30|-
CAWSRSLQEAFF
TGTGCCTGGAGTAGGAGTCTCCAGGAAGCTTTCTTT
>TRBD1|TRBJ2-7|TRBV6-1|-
CASRHTGTGDEEQYF
TGTGCCAGCAGGCACACCGGGACAGGGGACGAAGAGCAGTACTTC
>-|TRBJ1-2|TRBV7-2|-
CASMGASTLGTF
TGTGCCAGTATGGGGGCCTCAACCCTGGGCACCTTC
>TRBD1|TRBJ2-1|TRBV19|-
CATKPWGQGRRLSSYNEQFF
TGTGCCACCAAACCTTGGGGACAGGGCCGAAGATTAAGCTCCTACAATGAGCAGTTCTTC
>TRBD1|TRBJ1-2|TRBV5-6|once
CASSLVGQGVGYTF
TGTGCCAGCAGCTTGGTCGGGCAGGGGGTTGGCTACACCTTC
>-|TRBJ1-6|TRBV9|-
CASSVGTDSPLHF
TGTGCCAGCAGCGTAGGAACGGATTCACCCCTCCACTTT
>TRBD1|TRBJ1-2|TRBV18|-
CASSQPGQGVGGYTF
TGTGCCAGCTCACAACCGGGACAGGGTGTCGGTGGCTACACCTTC
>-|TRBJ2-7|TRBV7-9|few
CASSLGRALGNEQYF
TGTGCCAGCAGCTTAGGCAGGGCCCTGGGGAACGAGCAGTACTTC
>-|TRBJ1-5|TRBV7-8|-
CASSEGGLSNQPQHF
TGTGCCAGCAGTGAGGGCGGACTTAGCAATCAGCCCCAGCATTTT
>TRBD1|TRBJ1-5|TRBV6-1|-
CASSVGTGGDQPQHF
TGTGCCAGCAGTGTAGGGACAGGGGGCGATCAGCCCCAGCATTTT
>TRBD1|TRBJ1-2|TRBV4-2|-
CASSQDATGSYGYTF
TGTGCCAGCAGCCAAGATGCGACAGGGAGCTATGGCTACACCTTC
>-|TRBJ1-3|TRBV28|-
CASSLSGVGNTIYF
TGTGCCAGCAGTTTATCAGGGGTCGGAAACACCATATATTTT
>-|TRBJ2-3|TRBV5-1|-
CASSLAGVTTDTQYF
TGCGCCAGCAGCTTGGCGGGGGTTACCACAGATACGCAGTATTTT
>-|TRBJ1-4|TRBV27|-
CASSPGSVNEKLFF
TGTGCCAGCAGCCCCGGGAGCGTCAATGAAAAACTGTTTTTT
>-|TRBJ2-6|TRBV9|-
CASSSKGGGANVLTF
TGTGCCAGCAGCAGCAAAGGGGGTGGGGCCAACGTCCTGACTTTC
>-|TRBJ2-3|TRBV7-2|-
CASSFMSTQYF
TGTGCCAGCAGCTTTATGAGTACGCAGTATTTT